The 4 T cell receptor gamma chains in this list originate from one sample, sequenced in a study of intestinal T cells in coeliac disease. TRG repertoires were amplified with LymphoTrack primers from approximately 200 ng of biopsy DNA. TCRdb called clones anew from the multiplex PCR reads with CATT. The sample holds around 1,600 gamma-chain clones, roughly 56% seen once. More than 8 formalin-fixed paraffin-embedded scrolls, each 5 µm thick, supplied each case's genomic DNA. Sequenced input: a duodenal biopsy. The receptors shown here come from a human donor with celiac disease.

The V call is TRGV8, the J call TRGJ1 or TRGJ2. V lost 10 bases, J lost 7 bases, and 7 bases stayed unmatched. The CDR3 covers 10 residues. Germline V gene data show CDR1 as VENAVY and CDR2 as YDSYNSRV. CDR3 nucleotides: TGTGCCACTGGTCCGTATAAGAAACTCTTT. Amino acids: CATGPYKKLF.

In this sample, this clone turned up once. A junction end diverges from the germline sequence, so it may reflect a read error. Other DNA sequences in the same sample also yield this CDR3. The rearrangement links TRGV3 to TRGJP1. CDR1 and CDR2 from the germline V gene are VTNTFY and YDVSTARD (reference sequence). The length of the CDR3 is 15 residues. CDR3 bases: TGTGCCACTTGGGACACTCTTACCACTGGTTGGTTCAAGATATTT. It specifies CATWDTLTTGWFKIF.

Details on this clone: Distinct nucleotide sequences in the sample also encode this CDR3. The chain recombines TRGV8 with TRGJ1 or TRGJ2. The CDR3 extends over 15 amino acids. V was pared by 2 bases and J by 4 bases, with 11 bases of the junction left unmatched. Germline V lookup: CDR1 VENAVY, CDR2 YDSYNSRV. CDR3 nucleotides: TGTGCCACCTGGGATAAACGATGCCGCTATTATAAGAAACTCTTT. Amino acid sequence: CATWDKRCRYYKKLF.

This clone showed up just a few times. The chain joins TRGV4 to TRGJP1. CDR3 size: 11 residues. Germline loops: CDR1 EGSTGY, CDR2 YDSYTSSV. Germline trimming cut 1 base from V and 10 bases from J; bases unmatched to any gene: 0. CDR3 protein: CATWDGWFKIF. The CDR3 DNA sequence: TGTGCCACCTGGGATGGTTGGTTCAAGATATTT.